The text below deals with one TCR beta chain. The antigen is not known. This table comes from immunoSEQ multiplex PCR, and its TCRdb copy is limited to in-frame clones, with some not included. This table has about 110,000 clones, 90% appearing once. This sample is part of a study of OX40 agonist ivuxolimab in advanced cancers. Study-level information: Patients' therapy was ivuxolimab, an antibody that acts as an agonist of OX40 (CD134).

V shed 6 bases and J 3 bases; nucleotides not matched to a gene: 4. Germline assignment: CDR1 GTSNPN and CDR2 SVGIG (reference sequence). This CDR3 comprises 13 residues. Whole-study results and caveats: Some of the lowest clonal expansion was seen in partial responders at 0.1-3.0 mg/kg.

V gene TRBV30 combines with J gene TRBJ2-7, with 11 bases aligning to TRBD1. This receptor was identified in an adult with an advanced solid tumor such as melanoma, head and neck, liver or kidney cancer. Sequences were derived from CD4+ or CD8+ T cells sorted from blood, sampled in a trial of the OX40 agonist ivuxolimab. In DNA form, the CDR3 reads TGTGCCTGCCCGGGACAGGGGGACTACGAGCAGTACTTC. Translating it yields CACPGQGDYEQYF.